Listed below are T cell receptor beta chains from one sample, sequenced in a study of shared clonotypes between healthy human individuals. Using immunoSEQ multiplex PCR, the repertoire was profiled, and TCRdb retains in-frame clones only, with some absent. The sample shows over a million clones, 75% to 85% of them seen only once. Sequenced material: memory CD4+ T cells from PBMCs. These receptors came from a man younger than 35 in good health. Some clones in this sample may be carry-over from other donors' samples. CDR3s leave out the opening cysteine and the closing phenylalanine or tryptophan. Expanded clones are given a class, and other clones once, few, many or no size at all.

clone_size v_call cdr3_aa
. TRBV30 AWSVRGTVNNSPLH
. TRBV18 ASSGQYQETQY
. TRBV7-2 ASSLLAGVNEQF
. TRBV6-5 ASSFRVGAAF
. TRBV5-1 ASSFGGPNTGELF
few TRBV6-6 ASSLLRGGGNQPQH
. TRBV6-1 ASSFTGTAQY
. TRBV7-9 ASSPRDSFNTEAF
once TRBV25-1 ASSDLPTASFNSPLH
many TRBV5-1 ATGLGPFAGEQY
. TRBV5-1 ASSSLPSDTQY
. TRBV29-1 SVEAQGQGADFTDTQY
. TRBV6-1 ASSATGASGANVLT
. TRBV6-5 ASSYSWTAEGPQH
. TRBV5-6 ASSLGGLKGGYT
. TRBV6-1 ASSGQVDTDTQY
. TRBV6-6 ASSPPTSGGYNEQF
. TRBV7-4 ASSLERGGGYT
. TRBV28 ASSLGTGEAPVEQF
. TRBV6-6 ASSYRGDSGNTIY
. TRBV5-1 ASSHDGLASEQY
. TRBV2 ASSPRQGAVYNEQF
few TRBV7-9 ASSSRQAPQETQY
. TRBV5-1 ASSLVAPYNEQF
. TRBV7-2 ASSLRTRGYEQY
. TRBV5-1 ASSPGTGDSFIDTQY
many TRBV27 ASSFGPGDTQY
. TRBV5-4 ASSFDRNTEAF
. TRBV28 ASSLRQGEQY
few TRBV4-2 ASSQGPQGIGTDTQY
few TRBV14 ASSQDNKNIQY
. TRBV19 ASSIGATDIQY
. TRBV10-3 AISEFGRGEGYT
. TRBV7-6 ASSLSRDNEQF
. TRBV29-1 SVVQGRELF
. TRBV27 ASGRADTQY
. TRBV29-1 SVSWPPNEQF
. TRBV7-7 ASSPPTSALEAAQY
many TRBV2 ASREQGGELF
. TRBV28 ASSSRLGSNYGYT
. TRBV7-2 ASSSGTVGGYEQY
. TRBV18 ASSPGAGPYEQY
. TRBV7-2 ASSLPGTNEQY
. TRBV30 AWTTEGREVEQY
. TRBV5-1 ASSPEGGFSNQPQH
many TRBV7-9 ASSLLAGGPEETQY
many TRBV10-3 AISEGLAGANEQF
. TRBV5-1 ASSLDRVAEQY
. TRBV6-5 ASSATISQGRRQY
. TRBV18 ASSPTSGTYNEQF